Listed below are T cell receptor beta chains from one sample, sequenced in a study of T cells in Graves' hyperthyroidism and ophthalmopathy. One entry per CDR3 protein results from TCRdb running MiXCR on the multiplex PCR reads. The sample lists about 370,000 distinct CDR3 sequences; roughly 15% were seen once. The sequencing input was blood. These receptors came from a woman aged 60-75 years with Graves' ophthalmopathy. Each CDR3 is given with its conserved first and last residue. The order of the fields is CDR3 DNA, CDR3 protein, J gene, D gene, clone size, V gene. A D gene is named only where the DNA matches it firmly. Clone size appears in some rows only: once, few, many, or a class for an expanded clone.

CDR3nt: TGTGCCAGCAGTTTATTGGGGCGCGAAAAACTGTTTTTT; CDR3aa: CASSLLGREKLFF; j_gene: TRBJ1-4; d_gene: .; abundance: few; v_gene: TRBV27
CDR3nt: TGCAGTGAAACCGGGACTCACCCCTACGAGCAGTACTTC; CDR3aa: CSETGTHPYEQYF; j_gene: TRBJ2-7; d_gene: .; abundance: .; v_gene: TRBV20-1
CDR3nt: TGTGCCAGCAGCTTGGACCGGGGGCCCGGGCAGTTCTTC; CDR3aa: CASSLDRGPGQFF; j_gene: TRBJ2-1; d_gene: .; abundance: few; v_gene: TRBV5-4
CDR3nt: TGTGCCAGCAGTTCCCCGGGCCCGCGTCCGGAGCAGTACTTC; CDR3aa: CASSSPGPRPEQYF; j_gene: TRBJ2-7; d_gene: .; abundance: many; v_gene: TRBV28
CDR3nt: TGCGCCAGCAGCTTGTCTCAGCCTCAAGAGACCCAGTACTTC; CDR3aa: CASSLSQPQETQYF; j_gene: TRBJ2-5; d_gene: .; abundance: many; v_gene: TRBV5-1
CDR3nt: TGCGCCAGCAGCCAACCTAGCGGGAGTGGTGGCGGGGAGCTGTTTTTT; CDR3aa: CASSQPSGSGGGELFF; j_gene: TRBJ2-2; d_gene: TRBD2; abundance: few; v_gene: TRBV4-1
CDR3nt: TGCAGTGCATGGACAGGGGTGGAGACCCAGTACTTC; CDR3aa: CSAWTGVETQYF; j_gene: TRBJ2-5; d_gene: TRBD1; abundance: many; v_gene: TRBV20-1
CDR3nt: TGTGCCAGCAGCCAGCGGGAGTCATTTGATGAGCAGTTCTTC; CDR3aa: CASSQRESFDEQFF; j_gene: TRBJ2-1; d_gene: TRBD2; abundance: many; v_gene: TRBV4-2
CDR3nt: TGTGCCAGCAGCCAAGTTAGTCTGTCGGCGGGAGGGTGGGTCAATGAGCAGTTCTTC; CDR3aa: CASSQVSLSAGGWVNEQFF; j_gene: TRBJ2-1; d_gene: TRBD2; abundance: .; v_gene: TRBV3-1
CDR3nt: TGTGCCAGTAGTATCCAGGGGGCGAACTACGAGCAGTACTTC; CDR3aa: CASSIQGANYEQYF; j_gene: TRBJ2-7; d_gene: TRBD1; abundance: few; v_gene: TRBV19
CDR3nt: TGTGCCACCAGTGCCCCACTAGCGGGGAGCGAGCAGTACTTC; CDR3aa: CATSAPLAGSEQYF; j_gene: TRBJ2-7; d_gene: TRBD2; abundance: many; v_gene: TRBV24-1
CDR3nt: TGTGCCAGCAGCTTTATGAGACTAGCGGGAGGGACAGATACGCAGTATTTT; CDR3aa: CASSFMRLAGGTDTQYF; j_gene: TRBJ2-3; d_gene: TRBD2; abundance: few; v_gene: TRBV28
CDR3nt: TGTGCTAGTGGTTTGGTACTCGGGGGCGGGGATTCACCCCTCCACTTT; CDR3aa: CASGLVLGGGDSPLHF; j_gene: TRBJ1-6; d_gene: .; abundance: .; v_gene: TRBV12-5
CDR3nt: TGTGCCAGCAGGAGACTAGCGGGAGAGTTCAATGAGCAGTTCTTC; CDR3aa: CASRRLAGEFNEQFF; j_gene: TRBJ2-1; d_gene: TRBD2; abundance: .; v_gene: TRBV6-1
CDR3nt: TGCAGTGCGAGGACTAGCCCCAATGAGCAGTTCTTC; CDR3aa: CSARTSPNEQFF; j_gene: TRBJ2-1; d_gene: TRBD2; abundance: .; v_gene: TRBV20-1
CDR3nt: TGCAGCGTGCGGGCGGGAGGCTCTCCCTTGGAGACCCAGTACTTC; CDR3aa: CSVRAGGSPLETQYF; j_gene: TRBJ2-5; d_gene: TRBD2; abundance: many; v_gene: TRBV29-1
CDR3nt: TGTGCCAGTACCATGAAGGTCGGGGAAAGGCATGGCTACACCTTC; CDR3aa: CASTMKVGERHGYTF; j_gene: TRBJ1-2; d_gene: .; abundance: .; v_gene: TRBV19
CDR3nt: TGCAGTGCTAGAGATCAGGGGGCGGGAATGGGGCTGTTTTTT; CDR3aa: CSARDQGAGMGLFF; j_gene: TRBJ2-2; d_gene: TRBD1; abundance: few; v_gene: TRBV20-1
CDR3nt: TGTGCCAGCAGCCCCAATTCCGCGAGCAGTGAGCAGTTCTTC; CDR3aa: CASSPNSASSEQFF; j_gene: TRBJ2-1; d_gene: .; abundance: many; v_gene: TRBV11-2
CDR3nt: TGTGCCAGCAGCGTAACCGGGGGGGCCACTGAAGCTTTCTTT; CDR3aa: CASSVTGGATEAFF; j_gene: TRBJ1-1; d_gene: .; abundance: many; v_gene: TRBV6-1
CDR3nt: TGTGCCAGCAGCCAAGTTCCTGTTGGGGGGAGTGGTACCGGGGAGCTGTTTTTT; CDR3aa: CASSQVPVGGSGTGELFF; j_gene: TRBJ2-2; d_gene: .; abundance: .; v_gene: TRBV3-1
CDR3nt: TGTGCCAGCACCCGACAGATTAATCAGCCCCAGCATTTT; CDR3aa: CASTRQINQPQHF; j_gene: TRBJ1-5; d_gene: .; abundance: many; v_gene: TRBV5-8
CDR3nt: TGTGCTTGGAGGTCCAGGAGGAACACCGGGGAGCTGTTTTTT; CDR3aa: CAWRSRRNTGELFF; j_gene: TRBJ2-2; d_gene: .; abundance: many; v_gene: TRBV30
CDR3nt: TGTGCCAGCAGGGACAGGGGTCGGGAGACCCAGTACTTC; CDR3aa: CASRDRGRETQYF; j_gene: TRBJ2-5; d_gene: TRBD1; abundance: many; v_gene: TRBV12-3/TRBV12-4
CDR3nt: TGCGCCACCCTTAATGGACTAGCGGGCTTCTCCTACAATGAGCAGTTCTTC; CDR3aa: CATLNGLAGFSYNEQFF; j_gene: TRBJ2-1; d_gene: TRBD2; abundance: .; v_gene: TRBV10-2
CDR3nt: TGTGCCAGCAGCGCCGGGGTAGCGGGAGTAGAGACCCAGTACTTC; CDR3aa: CASSAGVAGVETQYF; j_gene: TRBJ2-5; d_gene: TRBD2; abundance: few; v_gene: TRBV9
CDR3nt: TGCAGTGCTAGCGCTCGACCTAACGAGCAGTACTTC; CDR3aa: CSASARPNEQYF; j_gene: TRBJ2-7; d_gene: .; abundance: .; v_gene: TRBV20-1
CDR3nt: TGTGCCAGCAGCACGCCCGGACTAGCGGACACAGATACGCAGTATTTT; CDR3aa: CASSTPGLADTDTQYF; j_gene: TRBJ2-3; d_gene: TRBD2; abundance: .; v_gene: TRBV7-9
CDR3nt: TGTGCCAGCAGTCTGGGACTAGCAAACAATGAGCAGTTCTTC; CDR3aa: CASSLGLANNEQFF; j_gene: TRBJ2-1; d_gene: TRBD2; abundance: many; v_gene: TRBV6-1
CDR3nt: TGTGCCACCAGTGAGGGGGGCGAGGGAGGCGAGCAGTACTTC; CDR3aa: CATSEGGEGGEQYF; j_gene: TRBJ2-7; d_gene: .; abundance: many; v_gene: TRBV24-1
CDR3nt: TGTGCCAGCAGCTTAGGGACTAGCGGGAGCGAGCAGTACTTC; CDR3aa: CASSLGTSGSEQYF; j_gene: TRBJ2-7; d_gene: TRBD2; abundance: many; v_gene: TRBV7-2
CDR3nt: TGTGCCACCAGCAGGAGGACTAGCGGAGACTACGAGCAGTACTTC; CDR3aa: CATSRRTSGDYEQYF; j_gene: TRBJ2-7; d_gene: TRBD2; abundance: few; v_gene: TRBV15
CDR3nt: TGTGCCTGGAGCGGGGGGAATGATCAGCCCCAGCATTTT; CDR3aa: CAWSGGNDQPQHF; j_gene: TRBJ1-5; d_gene: .; abundance: many; v_gene: TRBV30
CDR3nt: TGCAGTGCTTGGCGGGACTCCCAAGAGACCCAGTACTTC; CDR3aa: CSAWRDSQETQYF; j_gene: TRBJ2-5; d_gene: .; abundance: .; v_gene: TRBV20-1
CDR3nt: TGTGCCAGCAGTGAAGACGCGGGAGGGAAGATTGAGCAGTTCTTC; CDR3aa: CASSEDAGGKIEQFF; j_gene: TRBJ2-1; d_gene: TRBD2; abundance: many; v_gene: TRBV2
CDR3nt: TGTGCCAGCAGTGAAGTCAGGGGCGGGCAAGAGACCCAGTACTTC; CDR3aa: CASSEVRGGQETQYF; j_gene: TRBJ2-5; d_gene: .; abundance: many; v_gene: TRBV6-1
CDR3nt: TGCAGTGCTAGCGCGGGACAGGGGGGAACCTACAATGAGCAGTTCTTC; CDR3aa: CSASAGQGGTYNEQFF; j_gene: TRBJ2-1; d_gene: TRBD1; abundance: .; v_gene: TRBV20-1
CDR3nt: TGTGCCAGCAGTTACAATAGCGGGAGGGCGCCGTTCTTC; CDR3aa: CASSYNSGRAPFF; j_gene: TRBJ2-1; d_gene: TRBD2; abundance: few; v_gene: TRBV6-2/TRBV6-3
CDR3nt: TGTGCCAGCAGACCCGGGACAGGGGGCGCGAAGAACTACGAGCAGTACTTC; CDR3aa: CASRPGTGGAKNYEQYF; j_gene: TRBJ2-7; d_gene: TRBD1; abundance: many; v_gene: TRBV6-1
CDR3nt: TGTGCCAGCAGCTTAGATAGGACAGGGGGCGCTTGGGAGACCCAGTACTTC; CDR3aa: CASSLDRTGGAWETQYF; j_gene: TRBJ2-5; d_gene: TRBD1; abundance: .; v_gene: TRBV7-6
CDR3nt: TGCAGTGCTAAAACTAGCGGGAGTACCGACGAGCAGTACTTC; CDR3aa: CSAKTSGSTDEQYF; j_gene: TRBJ2-7; d_gene: TRBD2; abundance: many; v_gene: TRBV20-1
CDR3nt: TGTGCCACCAGACAGGGGGGAGGCACCGGGGAGCTGTTTTTT; CDR3aa: CATRQGGGTGELFF; j_gene: TRBJ2-2; d_gene: TRBD1; abundance: many; v_gene: TRBV12-3/TRBV12-4
CDR3nt: TGTGCCAGCAGGACAGACACAGATACGCAGTATTTT; CDR3aa: CASRTDTDTQYF; j_gene: TRBJ2-3; d_gene: .; abundance: many; v_gene: TRBV28